Following are 12 T cell receptor beta chains from one sample sequenced in a study of blood T cell repertoires in COVID-19. Repertoires were generated with immunoSEQ multiplex PCR, while TCRdb's copy carries only in-frame clones and drops some. The data hold under 300,000 clones, with approximately 82% observed a single time. What was sequenced was peripheral blood. Receptors originate from a woman between 18 and 29 years old with acute or convalescent COVID-19.

The genes are TRBV19 and TRBJ2-1, with TRBD2 matching over 11 bases. The V gene end was trimmed by 4 bases and the J gene end by 9 bases; junction bases not matched to a gene: 8. Germline V gives CDR1 LNHDA, CDR2 SQIVND (reference sequence). The CDR3 has 15 amino acids. The CDR3 DNA sequence: TGTGCCAGTAGTACCTTAGCGGGAGGGAATGGTGAGCAGTTCTTC. It translates to CASSTLAGGNGEQFF.

The chain recombines TRBV27 with TRBJ2-5, with 12 bases lining up with TRBD2. J lost 7 bases, V lost 4 bases, and 10 bases had no gene match. CDR3 size: 16 residues. CDR1 is MNHEY, CDR2 SMNVEV, per germline (reference sequence). This chain's CDR3 is CASSYLAGGREGTQYF. The CDR3 region has the DNA TGTGCCAGCAGTTACCTAGCGGGAGGGAGAGAGGGGACCCAGTACTTC.

The chain has TRBV4-3 and TRBJ2-1; D not certain. V shed 1 base and J shed 9 bases, with 19 bases lying between them. CDR1 and CDR2 (germline): LGHNA, YSLEER. The CDR3 is made up of 16 amino acids. CDR3 region: CASSQVLGQVLSEQFF. The CDR3 DNA is TGCGCCAGCAGCCAAGTCCTTGGGCAGGTGCTTAGTGAGCAGTTCTTC.

This clone was recorded a few times. V and J are TRBV6-4 and TRBJ2-1, with 13 positions matching TRBD2. Germline-derived CDR1 and CDR2 are MRHNA and SNTAGT. Trimming removed 3 bases from V and 7 bases from J; junction bases left unmatched: 3. CDR3 length: 15 amino acids. This CDR3 reads CASSELAGGPNEQFF. CDR3 nucleotide sequence: TGTGCCAGCAGTGAACTAGCGGGAGGGCCAAATGAGCAGTTCTTC.

This clone was seen a few times. The rearrangement links TRBV6-5 to TRBJ2-3; 11 bases line up with TRBD2. The CDR3 contains 15 residues. V dropped 4 bases and J dropped 12; count of bases not matched to a gene: 12. In germline, CDR1 is MNHEY, CDR2 SVGAGI. The CDR3 nucleotides are TGTGCCAGCAGTTTGGGACTAGCGGCCACTCCTCTCCAGTATTTT. It codes for CASSLGLAATPLQYF.

Only a few counts were recorded for this clone. The chain combines TRBV6-5 with TRBJ1-2; possibly TRBD1 for D (6 bases). V lost 2 bases and J 2 bases, leaving 9 bases between the germline ends. Germline CDR1 is MNHEY and CDR2 is SVGAGI. The CDR3 totals 14 residues. The CDR3 protein is CASSYKGGNYGYTF. CDR3 sequence (DNA): TGTGCCAGCAGTTACAAGGGGGGGAACTATGGCTACACCTTC.

J is TRBJ2-7 and V is TRBV30; 12 nucleotides agree with TRBD2. The V gene's germline CDR1 is GTSNPN and CDR2 SVGIG (reference sequence). The length of the CDR3 is 15 residues. V shed 0 bases and J 6 bases; nucleotides not matched to a gene: 6. The CDR3 nucleotides read TGTGCCTGGAGTGTATCACGGACTAGCGGGACCGAGCAGTACTTC. It codes for CAWSVSRTSGTEQYF.

The chain carries TRBV4-3 and TRBJ1-1, with unresolved D. Per the germline V gene, CDR1 is LGHNA and CDR2 is YSLEER. This CDR3 has 15 amino acids. V was cut by 3 bases and J by 1 base, with 12 bases left in between. This CDR3 reads CASSHKWSGNTEAFF. CDR3 DNA: TGCGCCAGCAGCCATAAATGGTCGGGGAACACTGAAGCTTTCTTT.

V gene TRBV2 combines with J gene TRBJ2-7; 9 nucleotides agree with TRBD1. CDR1 and CDR2 from the germline V gene are SNHLY and FYNNEI. CDR3 size: 16 residues. V was clipped by 2 bases and J by 1 base; unmatched bases: 6. CDR3 protein: CASSEPGTGLSYEQYF. In nucleotides, the CDR3 is TGTGCCAGCAGTGAACCCGGGACAGGGCTTTCCTACGAGCAGTACTTC.

Written as DNA, the CDR3 is TGTGCCAGCAGTTACCCGAACTCCTTTTCTCGCCACTATGGCTACACCTTC. Residues: CASSYPNSFSRHYGYTF. J is TRBJ1-2 and V is TRBV6-2 or TRBV6-3; D not certain. In germline, CDR1 is MNHEY, CDR2 SVGEGT. This CDR3 is built from 17 residues. Trimming removed 2 bases from V and 3 bases from J, with 19 bases in between.

The rearrangement joins TRBV7-8 to TRBJ2-3; 8 bases line up with TRBD2. CDR3 length: 14 residues. The V gene end was trimmed by 5 bases and the J gene end by 4 bases; junction bases not matched to a gene: 5. Germline V gene sequence: CDR1 SGHVS, CDR2 FQNEAQ. CDR3 residues: CASSRPGGADTQYF. For the CDR3, the DNA is TGTGCCAGCAGCAGACCGGGGGGGGCAGATACGCAGTATTTT.

This clone was detected a few times. This rearrangement joins TRBV6-2 or TRBV6-3 to TRBJ2-5, with D hard to call. The CDR3 consists of 15 residues. V was pared by 0 bases and J by 5 bases, with 13 bases between. CDR1 and CDR2 from the germline V gene are MNHEY and SVGEGT. The chain's CDR3 is CASSYSWQVVETQYF. The CDR3 region has the DNA TGTGCCAGCAGTTACTCTTGGCAGGTCGTGGAGACCCAGTACTTC.